The 2 T cell receptor beta chains listed next were all sequenced from one sample in a study of T cells expressing NK-cell markers. TCRdb reanalyzed the 5' RACE reads, giving one entry per CDR3 protein sequence and no DNA. This repertoire comprises about 150,000 distinct CDR3 sequences; its ten largest clones make up over 20%. The sequenced sample consisted of blood T cells: a sorted CD56 or NKG2C T cell subset, CD4+ or CD8+ T cells, or bulk PBMC T cells (not recorded which). These receptors all come from a man aged 18-70 years in good health.

The chain uses TRBV7-3 and TRBJ2-3; there is no DNA to check the TCRdb D call of TRBD1. CDR3 length equals 16 residues. Per germline, CDR1 SGHTA and CDR2 FQGTGA. This CDR3 is CASSNPAVPGTDTQYF.

The chain has TRBV7-2 and TRBJ1-6; the TRBD1 assignment by TCRdb is unverifiable without DNA. The germline V gene encodes CDR1 SGHTA and CDR2 FQGNSA. This CDR3 comprises 16 residues. The CDR3 loop is CASVLGQGFLNSPLHF.